The 5 T cell receptor beta chains in this list originate from one sample, sequenced in a study of T cells expressing NK-cell markers. TCRdb reprocessed the 5' RACE reads, keeping one entry per CDR3 protein, no DNA. The specimen's table records a few hundred thousand distinct CDR3 sequences. Sequenced material: blood T cells: a sorted CD56 or NKG2C T cell subset, CD4+ or CD8+ T cells, or bulk PBMC T cells (not recorded which). Source of these receptors: a man in his late teens or twenties in good health.

The chain is built from TRBV20-1 and TRBJ2-1. This CDR3 is 15 amino acids long. Germline V gene sequence: CDR1 DFQATT, CDR2 SNEGSKA (reference sequence). The CDR3 is CSASRSDLGYNEQFF.

The J gene is TRBJ2-4, the V gene TRBV5-5; TCRdb calls TRBD1, which cannot be checked without DNA. Looked up from germline, CDR1 is SGHKS and CDR2 is YYEKEE (reference sequence). There are 16 residues in the CDR3. CDR3 region: CASSRPTGKAKNIQYF.

The rearrangement joins TRBV4-1 to TRBJ2-3; TCRdb designates TRBD2, a call that cannot be tested without DNA. The V gene's germline CDR1 is MGHRA and CDR2 YSYEKL. This CDR3 region has 14 residues. Here the CDR3 reads CASSQVQRTSTQYF.

V and J are TRBV5-1 and TRBJ2-1; TCRdb picks TRBD1, but there is no DNA to check that call. This CDR3 has 17 amino acids. Germline CDR1 and CDR2: SGHRS and YFSETQ. CDR3 in amino acids: CASSSQGDKSSYNEQFF.

The genes are TRBV3-1 and TRBJ2-5; TCRdb lists TRBD1, though no DNA is available to test this call. The CDR3 loop spans 15 amino acids. Looked up from germline, CDR1 is LGHDT and CDR2 is YNNKEL (reference sequence). CDR3 loop: CASSQLQVQGQTQYF.